Listed below are T cell receptor beta chains from one sample, sequenced in a study of blood T cells in healthy people across ages. MiXCR was run by TCRdb on the 5' RACE reads, yielding one entry per CDR3 protein. The sample holds 1.8 million or so distinct CDR3 sequences; about 39% are singletons and the top ten take 20% to 25%. The sequenced material came from blood. The receptors were sampled from a human donor in good health. Each CDR3 is given with its conserved first and last residue. Each record gives: V gene, D gene, clone size, J gene, CDR3 protein, CDR3 DNA. The D gene is left open where the match is weak. Clone size, where shown, is once, few, many, or a class for clones that have expanded.

TRBV15,NA,many,TRBJ2-5,CATSGFGGETQYF,TGTGCCACCAGCGGGTTTGGTGGGGAGACCCAGTACTTC
TRBV5-1,TRBD1,NA,TRBJ1-2,CASSWGPPGTGIHSGYTF,TGCGCCAGCAGCTGGGGGCCTCCCGGGACAGGGATTCATTCTGGCTACACCTTC
TRBV10-3,NA,NA,TRBJ2-2,CAISPGGGNTGELFF,TGTGCCATCAGTCCTGGGGGCGGGAACACCGGGGAGCTGTTTTTT
TRBV5-1,TRBD1,NA,TRBJ2-1,CASSVRQGIDNEQFF,TGCGCCAGCAGCGTAAGACAGGGTATTGACAATGAGCAGTTCTTC
TRBV7-2,NA,many,TRBJ1-2,CASRWGSLGGYTF,TGTGCCAGCAGATGGGGCAGCTTAGGGGGCTACACCTTC
TRBV5-1,NA,NA,TRBJ2-1,CASSPPSGTGGDEQFF,TGCGCCAGCAGCCCCCCCAGCGGGACAGGAGGCGATGAGCAGTTCTTC
TRBV6-5,TRBD1,few,TRBJ2-3,CASSYPSEGTGITSDTQYF,TGTGCCAGCAGTTACCCATCTGAAGGGACAGGGATAACGTCAGATACGCAGTATTTT
TRBV7-8,NA,NA,TRBJ2-2,CASSLEGTEDYYTGELFF,TGTGCCAGCAGCTTAGAGGGGACTGAAGATTATTACACCGGGGAGCTGTTTTTT
TRBV12-3/TRBV12-4,NA,few,TRBJ2-7,CASSNRRSRSSYEQYF,TGTGCCAGCAGTAATCGCAGGTCACGGAGCTCCTACGAGCAGTACTTC
TRBV6-6,NA,NA,TRBJ2-5,CASKDGIQETQYF,TGTGCCAGCAAAGACGGAATCCAAGAGACCCAGTACTTC
TRBV6-2/TRBV6-3,TRBD2,NA,TRBJ2-1,CASAQSGGIGGEQFF,TGTGCCAGTGCTCAAAGCGGGGGAATAGGGGGTGAGCAGTTCTTC
TRBV28,TRBD1,NA,TRBJ2-2,CASSWDRGLVTGELFF,TGTGCCAGCAGTTGGGACAGGGGGCTTGTCACCGGGGAGCTGTTTTTT
TRBV20-1,TRBD1,NA,TRBJ1-2,CSARDRIRGGGYTF,TGCAGTGCTAGAGATCGTATCAGGGGGGGTGGCTACACCTTC
TRBV20-1,TRBD1,NA,TRBJ2-1,CSARAGDTGGNEQFF,TGCAGTGCTAGAGCAGGAGACACAGGGGGCAATGAGCAGTTCTTC
TRBV7-2,TRBD1,NA,TRBJ1-4,CASRKGTDNEKLFF,TGTGCCAGCAGGAAAGGGACAGATAATGAAAAACTGTTTTTT
TRBV7-8,TRBD2,few,TRBJ2-3,CASSQPGLGTDTQYF,TGTGCCAGCAGCCAACCGGGACTAGGCACAGATACGCAGTATTTT
TRBV4-1,NA,once,TRBJ2-1,CASSHVTPSSRETQFF,TGCGCCAGCAGCCATGTGACTCCCTCGTCGAGAGAGACCCAGTTCTTC
TRBV7-9,NA,few,TRBJ2-7,CASSSDRKSLEQYF,TGTGCCAGCAGTTCAGACAGAAAATCCCTCGAGCAGTACTTC
TRBV20-1,NA,NA,TRBJ2-1,CSVHSRRVGEQFF,TGCAGTGTCCACTCGCGACGGGTTGGCGAGCAGTTCTTC